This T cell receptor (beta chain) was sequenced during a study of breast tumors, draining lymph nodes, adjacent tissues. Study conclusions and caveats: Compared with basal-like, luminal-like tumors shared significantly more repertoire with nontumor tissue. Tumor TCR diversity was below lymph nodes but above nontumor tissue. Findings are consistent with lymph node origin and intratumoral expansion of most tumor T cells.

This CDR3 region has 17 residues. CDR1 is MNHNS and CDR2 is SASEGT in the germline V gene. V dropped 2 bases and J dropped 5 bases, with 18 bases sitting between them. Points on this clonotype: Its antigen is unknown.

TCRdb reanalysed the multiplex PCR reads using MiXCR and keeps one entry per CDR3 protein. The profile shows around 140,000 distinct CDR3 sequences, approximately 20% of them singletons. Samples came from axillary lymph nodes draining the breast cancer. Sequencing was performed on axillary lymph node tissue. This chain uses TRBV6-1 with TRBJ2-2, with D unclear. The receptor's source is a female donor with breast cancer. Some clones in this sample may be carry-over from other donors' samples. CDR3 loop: CASSEKSRMGPTGELFF. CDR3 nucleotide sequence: TGTGCCAGCAGTGAAAAGAGCAGGATGGGTCCGACCGGGGAGCTGTTTTTT.